What follows is one T cell receptor beta chain and its context. The antigen remains unidentified. Extremely preterm births at roughly 23-27 weeks of gestation supplied the samples. Sorting kept Annexin V-negative CD3+CD8+CD45RA+CCR7+ naive T cells. Germline CDR1 is LGHNT and CDR2 is FRNRAP. Trimming at V came to 4 bases and at J to 2 bases, leaving 2 bases not matched to a gene. This CDR3 region has 14 residues. The record originates from a study of naive CD8 T cells in extremely preterm neonates. Study-wide points: iChao1 richness was lowest in preterm neonates, significantly versus all ages. Limitations included small sample size and variable preterm productive templates. Preterm infants showed shorter CDR3s, fewer N additions and less trimming than older groups.

The repertoire was sequenced with immunoSEQ multiplex PCR; TCRdb's copy has only in-frame clones and lacks some. The sample contains about 23,000 clones, about 91% of which appear only once. The chain recombines TRBV12-5 with TRBJ2-7; 10 positions match TRBD1. The source of this sequence is a boy who was born preterm. Material for sequencing was naive CD8+ T cells from cord blood. The CDR3 here is CASGSTGGPYEQYF. DNA for the CDR3: TGTGCTAGTGGTTCGACAGGGGGCCCCTACGAGCAGTACTTC.